The rows below give T cell receptor beta chains drawn from one sample of a study of blood T cell repertoires in COVID-19. Only in-frame clones appear in the TCRdb table, and some are missing; sequencing was by immunoSEQ multiplex PCR. The sample consists of 140,000 or so clones, roughly 80% of them appearing once. The sequenced material came from PBMCs or T cells enriched from blood (not recorded which). The receptors were gathered from a man aged 50-60 years who had recovered from COVID-19. The CDR3 runs from the conserved cysteine through the conserved F or W.

TRBV6-2/TRBV6-3	CASSYSGLDTDTQYF
TRBV11-1	CASSEGVTGGYEKLFF
TRBV5-1	CASSPRSTTGRYTF
TRBV2	CASNPGTGEAFF
TRBV4-2	CASSQDGGTSYNEQFF
TRBV19	CASSIPGPYGYTF
TRBV19	CASSIVSTGNEKLFF
TRBV7-3	CASSPDRGYEQFF
TRBV19	CASSATGLYEQYF
TRBV6-2/TRBV6-3	CASSRGGSSYEQYF
TRBV19	CASSIQGGGQPQHF
TRBV19	CASSITGTGEAFF
TRBV9	CASGTGVNQPQHF
TRBV4-3	CASSQQQGAFYGYTF
TRBV7-8	CASSLGTVGKIYGYTF
TRBV19	CASSIRMAGLHSEAFF
TRBV27	CASSLYQGQPQHF
TRBV7-2	CAGGQGTGNTIYF
TRBV27	CASSSPFRGDYGYTF
TRBV2	CASSGTSGNTDTQYF
TRBV2	CASTTRSGFQETQYF
TRBV9	CASQKNTGELFF
TRBV19	CASSTRPIDYSYNEQFF
TRBV6-5	CASSYSPNFNPDTQYF
TRBV24-1	CATSDGAGGSDTQYF
TRBV28	CASSSLSNQPQHF
TRBV18	CASSPGYGGGNTEAFF
TRBV3-1/TRBV3-2	CASSQSNGRGLGEQYF
TRBV5-6	CASSLIDRPDRQTEAFF
TRBV3-1/TRBV3-2	CASSHDRGGNTIYF
TRBV19	CASSMGTGGIRETQYF
TRBV5-1	CASSLAPGQGANEQYF
TRBV19	CASSMKGAGGETQYF
TRBV4-3	CASSQQSAGVHEQYF